This T cell receptor (beta chain) emerged from a study of OX40 agonist ivuxolimab in advanced cancers. Background on the study: An agonistic anti-OX40 (CD134) antibody, ivuxolimab, was used to treat the patients. Patients were treated with intravenous ivuxolimab, dosed at 0.01 to 10 mg/kg and infused every 2 weeks.

TCRdb keeps only in-frame clones here, not all; method: immunoSEQ multiplex PCR. The table includes 55,000 to 75,000 clones, 86% detected once. The CDR3 totals 15 residues. Trimming took off 3 bases at V and 1 base at J, with 12 bases between the two ends. CDR1 and CDR2 from the germline V gene are LNHDA and SQIVND (reference sequence). The specimen comprised CD4+ or CD8+ T cells sorted from blood, sampled in a trial of the OX40 agonist ivuxolimab. The origin of this receptor is an adult with an advanced solid tumor such as melanoma, head and neck, liver or kidney cancer. The J gene is TRBJ2-5, the V gene TRBV19, with D possibly matching TRBD1 (5 bases). DNA for the CDR3: TGTGCCAGTAGTATTTCCCACAGGCCCCAAGAGACCCAGTACTTC. Its protein is CASSISHRPQETQYF.